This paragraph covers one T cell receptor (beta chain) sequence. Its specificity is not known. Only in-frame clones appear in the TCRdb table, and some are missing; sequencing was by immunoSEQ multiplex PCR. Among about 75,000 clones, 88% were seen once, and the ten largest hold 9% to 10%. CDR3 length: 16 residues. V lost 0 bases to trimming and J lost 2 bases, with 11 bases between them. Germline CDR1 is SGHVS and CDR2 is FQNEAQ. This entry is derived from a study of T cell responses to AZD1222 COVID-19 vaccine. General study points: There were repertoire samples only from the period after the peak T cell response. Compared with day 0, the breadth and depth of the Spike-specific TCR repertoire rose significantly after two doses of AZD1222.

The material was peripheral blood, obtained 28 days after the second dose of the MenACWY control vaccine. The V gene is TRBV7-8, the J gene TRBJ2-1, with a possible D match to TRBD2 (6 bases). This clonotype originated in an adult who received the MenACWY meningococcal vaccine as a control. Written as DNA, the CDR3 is TGTGCCAGCAGCTTAGCCCGAGGACTAACCTACAATGAGCAGTTCTTC. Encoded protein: CASSLARGLTYNEQFF. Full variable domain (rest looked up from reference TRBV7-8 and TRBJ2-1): GAGVSQSPRYKVAKRGQDVALRCDPISGHVSLFWYQQALGQGPEFLTYFQNEAQLDKSGLPSDRFFAERPEGSVSTLKIQRTQQEDSAVYLCASSLARGLTYNEQFFGPGTRLTVL.